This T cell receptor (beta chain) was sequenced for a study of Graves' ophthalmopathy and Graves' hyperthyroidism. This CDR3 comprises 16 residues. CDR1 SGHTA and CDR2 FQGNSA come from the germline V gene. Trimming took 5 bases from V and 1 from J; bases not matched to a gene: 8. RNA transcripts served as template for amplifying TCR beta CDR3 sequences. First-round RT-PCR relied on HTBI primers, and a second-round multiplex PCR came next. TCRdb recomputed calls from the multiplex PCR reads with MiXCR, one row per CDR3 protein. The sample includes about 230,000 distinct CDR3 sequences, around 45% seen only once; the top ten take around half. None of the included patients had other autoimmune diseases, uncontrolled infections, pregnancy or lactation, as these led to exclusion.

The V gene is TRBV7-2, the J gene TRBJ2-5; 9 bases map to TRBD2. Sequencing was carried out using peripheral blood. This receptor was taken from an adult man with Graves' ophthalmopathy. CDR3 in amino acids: CASSLGTSSLQETQYF. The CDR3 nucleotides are TGTGCCAGCAGCCTAGGGACTAGCAGCCTCCAAGAGACCCAGTACTTC.